These T cell receptor beta chains were read from a single sample in a study of CD8+ T cells in alopecia areata. The method was immunoSEQ multiplex PCR; TCRdb's version includes in-frame clones alone and lacks a portion of them. This table has more than 85,000 clones, around 60% appearing once. The specimen comprised CD8+ T cells sorted from blood, sampled at week 4, from a patient treated with tofacitinib. The receptors were gathered from a human donor with alopecia areata. The CDR3 runs from the conserved cysteine through the conserved F or W. D genes are given only for firm matches. Clone size is given for some rows only: seen once, a few or many times, or a class if the clone is expanded.

>NA|TRBJ2-7|few|TRBV4-1
TGCGCCAGCAGCCAAGACTGGGGAGATCACTACGAGCAGTACTTC
CASSQDWGDHYEQYF
>TRBD1|TRBJ1-1|few|TRBV7-9
TGTGCCAGCAGCGTACTACAGGGGGCAGCTTCTGAAGCTTTCTTT
CASSVLQGAASEAFF
>NA|TRBJ2-5|NA|TRBV27
TGTGCCAGCAGTTTTGGTAGTGGAGCCCAAGAGACCCAGTACTTC
CASSFGSGAQETQYF
>NA|TRBJ1-1|NA|TRBV27
TGTGCCAGCAGTTGGAATGGGGGGACTGAAGCTTTCTTT
CASSWNGGTEAFF
>TRBD2|TRBJ2-1|NA|TRBV29-1
TGCAGCGTCGCGGGAGATGAGGGGTTTTACAATGAGCAGTTCTTC
CSVAGDEGFYNEQFF
>TRBD2|TRBJ2-2|few|TRBV6-1
TGTGCCAGCAGTAAGACTAGCGGGAACACCGGGGAGCTGTTTTTT
CASSKTSGNTGELFF
>NA|TRBJ1-1|NA|TRBV30
TGTGCCTGGAGTACATCAGATAACACTGAAGCTTTCTTT
CAWSTSDNTEAFF
>TRBD1|TRBJ1-5|NA|TRBV27
TGTGCCAGCAGTAAAGGGACAGGGGAAAGTCAGCCCCAGCATTTT
CASSKGTGESQPQHF
>NA|TRBJ1-4|NA|TRBV5-1
TGCGCCAGCAGCTTGGAGGAGGATGAAAAACTGTTTTTT
CASSLEEDEKLFF
>NA|TRBJ1-5|NA|TRBV19
TGTGCCAGTAGCGATCTGTCGGGGACACCCCATCAGCCCCAGCATTTT
CASSDLSGTPHQPQHF
>TRBD1|TRBJ1-2|few|TRBV30
TGTGCCTGGAGTCCCGGGACAGGGAGAAACGGCTACACCTTC
CAWSPGTGRNGYTF
>NA|TRBJ2-1|NA|TRBV5-6
TGTGCCAGCAGCTTGCGGGGTCAAGAGCAGTTCTTC
CASSLRGQEQFF